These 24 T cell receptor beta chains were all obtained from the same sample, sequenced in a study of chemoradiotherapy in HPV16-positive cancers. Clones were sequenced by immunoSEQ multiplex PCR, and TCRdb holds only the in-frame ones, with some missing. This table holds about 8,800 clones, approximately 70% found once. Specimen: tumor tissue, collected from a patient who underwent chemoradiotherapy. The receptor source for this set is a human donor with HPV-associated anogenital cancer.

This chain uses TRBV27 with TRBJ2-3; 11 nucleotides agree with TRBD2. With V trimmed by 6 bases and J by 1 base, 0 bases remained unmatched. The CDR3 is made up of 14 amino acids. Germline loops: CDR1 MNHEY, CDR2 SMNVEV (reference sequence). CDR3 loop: CASRLAGGTDTQYF. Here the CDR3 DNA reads TGTGCCAGCAGACTAGCGGGGGGCACAGATACGCAGTATTTT.

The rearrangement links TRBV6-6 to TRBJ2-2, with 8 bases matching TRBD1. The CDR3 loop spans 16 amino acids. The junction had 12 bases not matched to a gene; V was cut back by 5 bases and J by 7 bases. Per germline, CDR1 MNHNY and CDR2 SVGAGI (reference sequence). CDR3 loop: CASSRRQGFFNGELFF. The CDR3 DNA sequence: TGTGCCAGCAGTCGAAGACAGGGGTTCTTTAACGGGGAGCTGTTTTTT.

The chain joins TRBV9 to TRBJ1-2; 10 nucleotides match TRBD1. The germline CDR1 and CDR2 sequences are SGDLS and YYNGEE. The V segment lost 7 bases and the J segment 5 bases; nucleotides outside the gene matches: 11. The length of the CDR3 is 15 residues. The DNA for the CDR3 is TGTGCCAGCCGCGAAAATCCGGGACAGGGGTATGGCTACACCTTC. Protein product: CASRENPGQGYGYTF.

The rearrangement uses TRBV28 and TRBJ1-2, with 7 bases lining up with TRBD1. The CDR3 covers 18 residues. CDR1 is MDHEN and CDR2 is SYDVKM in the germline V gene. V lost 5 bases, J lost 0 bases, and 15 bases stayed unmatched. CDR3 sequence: CASSPPVEGRGPNYGYTF. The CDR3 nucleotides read TGTGCCAGCAGTCCCCCGGTGGAAGGTAGGGGGCCTAACTATGGCTACACCTTC.

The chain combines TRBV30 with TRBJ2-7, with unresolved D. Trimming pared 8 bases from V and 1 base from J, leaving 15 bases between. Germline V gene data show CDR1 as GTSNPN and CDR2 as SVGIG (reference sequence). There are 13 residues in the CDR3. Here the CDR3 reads CASSHGPSYEQYF. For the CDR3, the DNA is TGTGCCAGCAGCCACGGGCCTTCCTACGAGCAGTACTTC.

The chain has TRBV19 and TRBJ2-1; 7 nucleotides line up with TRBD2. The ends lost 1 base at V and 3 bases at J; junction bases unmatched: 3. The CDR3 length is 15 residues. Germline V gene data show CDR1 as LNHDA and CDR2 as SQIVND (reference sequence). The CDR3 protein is CASSIGEGGYNEQFF. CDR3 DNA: TGTGCCAGTAGTATAGGGGAGGGAGGCTACAATGAGCAGTTCTTC. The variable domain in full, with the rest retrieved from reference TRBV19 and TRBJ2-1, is DGGITQSPKYLFRKEGQNVTLSCEQNLNHDAMYWYRQDPGQGLRLIYYSQIVNDFQKGDIAEGYSVSREKKESFPLTVTSAQKNPTAFYLCASSIGEGGYNEQFFGPGTRLTVL.

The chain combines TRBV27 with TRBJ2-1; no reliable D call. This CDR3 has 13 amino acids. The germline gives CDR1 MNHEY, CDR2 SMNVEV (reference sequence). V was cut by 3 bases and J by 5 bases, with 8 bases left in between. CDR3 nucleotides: TGTGCCAGCAGTTTTGTAGACGACAATGAGCAGTTCTTC. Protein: CASSFVDDNEQFF.

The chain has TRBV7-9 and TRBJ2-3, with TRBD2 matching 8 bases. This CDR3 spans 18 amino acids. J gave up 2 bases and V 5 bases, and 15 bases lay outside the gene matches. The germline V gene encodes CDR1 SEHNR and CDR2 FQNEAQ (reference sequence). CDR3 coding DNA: TGTGCCAGCAGCCCCAAAGGGGGGCGCGGGGGGATCACAGATACGCAGTATTTT. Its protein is CASSPKGGRGGITDTQYF.

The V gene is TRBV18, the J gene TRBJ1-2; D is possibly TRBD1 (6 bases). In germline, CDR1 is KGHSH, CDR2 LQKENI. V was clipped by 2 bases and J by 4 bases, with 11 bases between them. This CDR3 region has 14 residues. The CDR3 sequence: CASSPGRGGYGYTF. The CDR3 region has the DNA TGTGCCAGCTCACCAGGCAGGGGAGGCTATGGCTACACCTTC.

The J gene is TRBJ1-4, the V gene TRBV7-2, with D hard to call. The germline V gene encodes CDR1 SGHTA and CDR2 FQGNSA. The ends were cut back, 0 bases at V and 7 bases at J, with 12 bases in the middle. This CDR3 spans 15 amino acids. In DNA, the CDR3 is TGTGCCAGCAGCTTAGCGGCCAGCTGGAGTGAAAAACTGTTTTTT. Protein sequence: CASSLAASWSEKLFF.

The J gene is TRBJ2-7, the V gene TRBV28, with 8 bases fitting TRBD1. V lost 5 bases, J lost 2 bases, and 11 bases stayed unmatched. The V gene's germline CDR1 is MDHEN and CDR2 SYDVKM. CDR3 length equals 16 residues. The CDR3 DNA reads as TGTGCCAGCAGTCCCCCGTTCGGACAGGGTACCTACGAGCAGTACTTC. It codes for CASSPPFGQGTYEQYF.

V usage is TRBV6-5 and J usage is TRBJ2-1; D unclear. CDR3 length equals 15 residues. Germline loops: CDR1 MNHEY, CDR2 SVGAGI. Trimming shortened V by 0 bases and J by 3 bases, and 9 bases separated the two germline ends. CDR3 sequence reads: CASSYSGQSYNEQFF. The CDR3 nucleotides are TGTGCCAGCAGTTACTCTGGGCAGAGCTACAATGAGCAGTTCTTC.

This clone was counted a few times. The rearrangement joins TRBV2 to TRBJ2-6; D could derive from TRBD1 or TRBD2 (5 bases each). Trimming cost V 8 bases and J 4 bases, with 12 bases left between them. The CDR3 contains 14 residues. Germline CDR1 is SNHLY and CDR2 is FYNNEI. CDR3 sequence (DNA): TGTGCCAGCGAATGGGGGTCCGGGGCCAACGTCCTGACTTTC. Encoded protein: CASEWGSGANVLTF.

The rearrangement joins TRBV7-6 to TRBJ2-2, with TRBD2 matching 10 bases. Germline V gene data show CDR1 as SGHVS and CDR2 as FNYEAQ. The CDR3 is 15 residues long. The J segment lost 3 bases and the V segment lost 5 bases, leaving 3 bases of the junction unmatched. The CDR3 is CASSPGTSDTGELFF. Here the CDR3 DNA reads TGTGCCAGCAGCCCGGGGACTAGCGACACCGGGGAGCTGTTTTTT.

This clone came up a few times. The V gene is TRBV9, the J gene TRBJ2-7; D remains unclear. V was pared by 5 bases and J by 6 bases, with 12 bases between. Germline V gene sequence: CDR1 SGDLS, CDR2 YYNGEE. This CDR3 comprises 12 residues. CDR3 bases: TGTGCCAGCAGTGAAACGGTTGGCGAGCAGTACTTC. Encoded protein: CASSETVGEQYF.

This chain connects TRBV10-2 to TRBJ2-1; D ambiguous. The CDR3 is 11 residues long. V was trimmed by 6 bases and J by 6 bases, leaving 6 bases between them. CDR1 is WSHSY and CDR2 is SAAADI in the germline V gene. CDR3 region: CASRWGNEQFF. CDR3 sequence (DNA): TGCGCCAGCAGGTGGGGCAATGAGCAGTTCTTC.

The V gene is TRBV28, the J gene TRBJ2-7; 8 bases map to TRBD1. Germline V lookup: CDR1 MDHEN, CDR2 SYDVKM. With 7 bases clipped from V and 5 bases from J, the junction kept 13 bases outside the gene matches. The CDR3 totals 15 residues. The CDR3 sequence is CASIEATGGRNEQYF. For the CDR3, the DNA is TGTGCCAGCATCGAAGCCACAGGGGGGAGAAACGAGCAGTACTTC.

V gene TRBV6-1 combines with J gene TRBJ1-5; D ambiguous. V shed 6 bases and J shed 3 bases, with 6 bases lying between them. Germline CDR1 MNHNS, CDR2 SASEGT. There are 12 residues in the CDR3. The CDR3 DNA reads TGTGCCAGCAGCCGGGACAATCAGCCCCAGCATTTT. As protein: CASSRDNQPQHF.

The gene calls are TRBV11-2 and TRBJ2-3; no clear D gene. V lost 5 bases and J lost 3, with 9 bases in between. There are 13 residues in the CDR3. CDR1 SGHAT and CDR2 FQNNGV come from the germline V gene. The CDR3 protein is CASSRSRTDTQYF. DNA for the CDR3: TGTGCCAGCAGCCGCAGCAGAACAGATACGCAGTATTTT.

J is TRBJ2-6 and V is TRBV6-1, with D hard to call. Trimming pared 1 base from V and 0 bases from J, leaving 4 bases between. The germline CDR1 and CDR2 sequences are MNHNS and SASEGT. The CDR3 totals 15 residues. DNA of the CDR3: TGTGCCAGCAGTGAAGGGTTCTCTGGGGCCAACGTCCTGACTTTC. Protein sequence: CASSEGFSGANVLTF.

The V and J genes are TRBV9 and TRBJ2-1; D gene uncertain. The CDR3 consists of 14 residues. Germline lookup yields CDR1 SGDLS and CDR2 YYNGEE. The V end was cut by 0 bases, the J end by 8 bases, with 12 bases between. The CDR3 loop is CASSVEGLMDEQFF. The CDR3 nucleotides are TGTGCCAGCAGCGTAGAAGGTCTCATGGATGAGCAGTTCTTC.

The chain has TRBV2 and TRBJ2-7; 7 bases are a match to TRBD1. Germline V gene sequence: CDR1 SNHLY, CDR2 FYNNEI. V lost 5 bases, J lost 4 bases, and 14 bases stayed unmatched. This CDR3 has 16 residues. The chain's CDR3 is CASSMGGDRAPYEQYF. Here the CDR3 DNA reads TGTGCCAGCAGTATGGGCGGAGACAGGGCACCGTACGAGCAGTACTTC. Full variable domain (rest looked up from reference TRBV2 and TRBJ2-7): EPEVTQTPSHQVTQMGQEVILRCVPISNHLYFYWYRQILGQKVEFLVSFYNNEISEKSEIFDDQFSVERPDGSNFTLKIRSTKLEDSAMYFCASSMGGDRAPYEQYFGPGTRLTVT.

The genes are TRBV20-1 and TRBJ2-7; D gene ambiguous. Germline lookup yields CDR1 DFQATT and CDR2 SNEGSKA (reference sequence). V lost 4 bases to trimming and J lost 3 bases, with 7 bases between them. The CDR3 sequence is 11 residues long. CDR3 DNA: TGCAGTGCTACGGCAGACTACGAGCAGTACTTC. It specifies CSATADYEQYF.

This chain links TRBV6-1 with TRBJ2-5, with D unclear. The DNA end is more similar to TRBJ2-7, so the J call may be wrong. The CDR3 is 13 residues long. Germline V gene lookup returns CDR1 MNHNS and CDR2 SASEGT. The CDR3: CASSEGQIYEQYF. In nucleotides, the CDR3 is TGTGCCAGCAGTGAAGGGCAGATCTACGAGCAGTACTTC.